What follows describes a single T cell receptor (beta chain). This clone's antigen is unknown. Qualities for individual bases were not recorded, and no much larger clone is one base off. This entry belongs to a study of post-analysis software for immune sequencing data (dated by TCRdb to between 2014 and 2016). In the study overall: Recorded disease courses included relapsing-remitting, secondary progressive and progressive-relapsing multiple sclerosis, with some patients lacking subtype annotation. The multiple sclerosis patient repertoires were compared with under 13 previously published healthy control repertoires from donors aged about 6 to 25 years. A subset of samples was prepared in parallel using single-end sample barcoding, then pooled and co-amplified after Illumina adapter ligation.

Libraries were constructed by PCR. Instrument used: Illumina HiSeq 2500. Unique molecular identifiers were incorporated into TCR beta cDNA libraries to reduce PCR and sequencing biases. Every 1 to 10 million input T cells yielded approximately 500,000 cDNA molecules, meaning each molecule approximated one T cell. The patient libraries were prepared and sequenced with the same protocol used for the earlier healthy control dataset. Samples belonging to the same batch were prepared together, multiplexed and sequenced on a shared HiSeq lane. In the authors' own workflow: MIGEC was used to process the raw barcoded reads, and molecular identifier groups with only a single read were discarded before consensus assembly and CDR3 extraction. VDJtools was used for post-analysis of the clonotype tables, with diversity normalized by down-sampling every dataset to the smallest sample size. To correct batch-related cross-sample contamination, repertoire overlap clustering matched CDR3 amino acid sequences but not nucleotide sequences. TCRdb handled the public reads itself, with Q25 trimming in fastp and clone calling in MiXCR, and kept productive beta chains. Rows matching on CDR3 protein sequence are summarized as one entry with the most common DNA and genes. TCRdb, not the authors, supplied the V and J calls. The sample includes approximately 770,000 distinct CDR3 sequences, with approximately 44% observed a single time. In total, the top ten clones hold just under 5% of the sample.

To demonstrate the VDJtools post-analysis software, TCR beta repertoires were profiled from the peripheral blood of about a dozen young patients with multiple sclerosis. The patients with multiple sclerosis were children and adolescents between roughly 6 and 17 years of age. Trimming leaves V shorter by 3 bases and J shorter by 5 bases, with the junction holding 11 bases beyond the gene matches. The germline V gene sets CDR1 to KGHDR and CDR2 to SFDVKD. The CDR3 numbers 17 residues from cysteine through phenylalanine. Here the CDR3 DNA is all that survives: 51 bases in frame from base 1. The paper as a whole reports these results and caveats: When samples were clustered directly using the F measure, samples prepared in the same batch co-clustered strongly, which prompted a batch-effect correction. The multiple sclerosis patient group was slightly younger than the control group. Patients showed significantly higher frequencies than controls for a handful of TRBV segments, among them TRBV5-6, TRBV5-1 and TRBV20-1. Compared with controls, multiple sclerosis patients had significantly lower normalized Chao1 diversity, a finding suggesting substantial peripheral T-cell clonal expansion.

The sequence is built from TRBV24-1 and TRBJ2-5, with 10 bases matching TRBD2. The sequencing input was blood. This TCR derives from a girl under 18 with multiple sclerosis. DNA sequence: TGTGCCACCAGTGATCGTCTAGCGGGAGCTCGGAGGGAGACCCAGTACTTC. This codes for CATSDRLAGARRETQYF.